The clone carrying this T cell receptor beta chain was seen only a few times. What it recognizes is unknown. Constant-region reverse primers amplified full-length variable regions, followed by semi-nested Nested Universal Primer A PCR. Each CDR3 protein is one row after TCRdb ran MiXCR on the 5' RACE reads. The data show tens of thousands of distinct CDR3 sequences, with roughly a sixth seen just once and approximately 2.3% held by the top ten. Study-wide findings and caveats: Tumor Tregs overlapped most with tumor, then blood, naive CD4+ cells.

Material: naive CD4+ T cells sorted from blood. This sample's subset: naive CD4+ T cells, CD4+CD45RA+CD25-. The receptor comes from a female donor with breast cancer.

CDR3 in amino acids: CASKTSDYYNEQFF. The CDR3 coding sequence is TGCGCCAGCAAGACTAGTGACTATTACAATGAGCAGTTCTTC. The chain recombines TRBV5-1 with TRBJ2-1; perhaps TRBD2 as D (6 bases). CDR1 and CDR2 (germline): SGHRS, YFSETQ. Trimming stripped 6 bases from V and 4 bases from J, with 14 bases between. The CDR3 runs to 14 residues.